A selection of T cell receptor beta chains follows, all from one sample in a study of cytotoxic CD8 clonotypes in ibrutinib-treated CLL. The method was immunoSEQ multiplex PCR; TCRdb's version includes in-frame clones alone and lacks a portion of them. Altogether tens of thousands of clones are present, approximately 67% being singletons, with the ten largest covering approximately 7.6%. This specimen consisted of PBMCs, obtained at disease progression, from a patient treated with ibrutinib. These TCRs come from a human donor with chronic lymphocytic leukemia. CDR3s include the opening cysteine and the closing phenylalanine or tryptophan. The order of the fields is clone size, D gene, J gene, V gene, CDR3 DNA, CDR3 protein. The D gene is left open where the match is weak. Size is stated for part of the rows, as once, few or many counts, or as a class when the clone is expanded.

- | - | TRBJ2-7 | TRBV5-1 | TGCGCCAGCAGCAAAACAGTAGGCGAGCAGTACTTC | CASSKTVGEQYF
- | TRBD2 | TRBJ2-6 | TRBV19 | TGTGCCAGTAGTATTCGGGGGGATCCTGAGGCTTTC | CASSIRGDPEAF
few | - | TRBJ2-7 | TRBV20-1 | TGCAGTGCTAGGGACTACTACGAGCAGTACTTC | CSARDYYEQYF
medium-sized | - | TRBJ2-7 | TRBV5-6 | TGTGCCAGCAGCTTGATGAGCTCCGAGCAGTACTTC | CASSLMSSEQYF
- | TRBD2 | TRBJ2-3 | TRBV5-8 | TGTGCCAGCAGCTTGAGGCTAGCGGGAGTTGATACGCAGTATTTT | CASSLRLAGVDTQYF
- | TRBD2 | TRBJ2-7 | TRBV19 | TGTGCCAGTAGTATTGGGACCGGGACTAGCGGGGAATACGAGCAGTACTTC | CASSIGTGTSGEYEQYF
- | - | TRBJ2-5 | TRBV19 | TGTGCCAGTAGCTTGGGGTCCGGCGGGGAGACCCAGTACTTC | CASSLGSGGETQYF
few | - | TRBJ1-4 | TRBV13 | TGTGCCAGCCAGGGAAGGAATGAAAAACTGTTTTTT | CASQGRNEKLFF
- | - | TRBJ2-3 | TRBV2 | TGTGCCAGCAGTGGGGAGACTACGGATACGCAGTATTTT | CASSGETTDTQYF
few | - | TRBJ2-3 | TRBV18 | TGTGCCAGCTCACCATCTTCGTCAGACACAGATACGCAGTATTTT | CASSPSSSDTDTQYF
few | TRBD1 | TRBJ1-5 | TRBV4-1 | TGCGCCAGCAGCCGTGGGGACAGACGAGATCAGCCCCAGCATTTT | CASSRGDRRDQPQHF
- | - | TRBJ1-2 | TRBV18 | TGTGCCAGCTCACCGACCGGGACACCGAAGGACTATGGCTACACCTTC | CASSPTGTPKDYGYTF
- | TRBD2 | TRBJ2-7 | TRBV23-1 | TGCGCCCGGGGGGGGAGAAGGCCCCCCCGGGATGAGCAGTACTTC | CARGGRRPPRDEQYF
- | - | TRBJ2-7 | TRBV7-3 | TGTGCCAGCAGCTTAAGTGCCGGGATTTCCTACGAGCAGTACTTC | CASSLSAGISYEQYF
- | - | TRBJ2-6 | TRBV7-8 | TGTGCCAGCAGCTTGGGTCCGGCTAGTCTCTCTGGGGCCAACGTCCTGACTTTC | CASSLGPASLSGANVLTF
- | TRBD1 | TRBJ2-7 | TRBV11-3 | TGTGCCAGCAGCTTAGAGATGGGGGGACAGGGGAATATTTACGAGCAGTACTTC | CASSLEMGGQGNIYEQYF
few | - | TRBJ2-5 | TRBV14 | TGTGCCAGCACGAGGTTCCTAAGGGGGGGAGAGACCCAGTACTTC | CASTRFLRGGETQYF
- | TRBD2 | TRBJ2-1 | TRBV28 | TGTGCCAGCTCAGGGGTTAGCGGGAGAATCGATGAGCAGTTCTTC | CASSGVSGRIDEQFF
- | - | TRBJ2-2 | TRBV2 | TGTGCCAGCAGTGGACAGGTGGCCACCGGGGAGCTGTTTTTT | CASSGQVATGELFF
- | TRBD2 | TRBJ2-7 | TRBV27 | TGTGCCAGCAGTTCATGGGGGGGAAACCTCTACGAGCAGTACTTC | CASSSWGGNLYEQYF
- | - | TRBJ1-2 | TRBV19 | TGTGCCAGTAGTATGGTGGTAACTTATGGCTACACCTTC | CASSMVVTYGYTF
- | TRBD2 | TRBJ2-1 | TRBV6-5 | TGTGCCAGCAGGGAACTAGCGGGAGACGGAGAGCAGTTCTTC | CASRELAGDGEQFF
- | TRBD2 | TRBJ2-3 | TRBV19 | TGTGCCAGTAGTATACTAGACCTACTCGCGGGAGGGGGCACAGATACGCAGTATTTT | CASSILDLLAGGGTDTQYF
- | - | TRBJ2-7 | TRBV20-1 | TGCAGTGCTACCCATACGAACGAGCAGTACTTC | CSATHTNEQYF
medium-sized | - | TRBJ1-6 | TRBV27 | TGTGCCAGCACCTACGAAGGCCCCTATAATTCACCCCTCCACTTT | CASTYEGPYNSPLHF
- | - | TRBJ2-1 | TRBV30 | TGTGCCTGGAGTGTACAGGGCCTAAGAACGTACAATGAGCAGTTCTTC | CAWSVQGLRTYNEQFF
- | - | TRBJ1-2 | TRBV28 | TGTGCCAGCAGGGGAGAGGGAGATGGCTACACCTTC | CASRGEGDGYTF
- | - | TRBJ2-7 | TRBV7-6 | TGTGCCAGCAGCTTAACCGGGTTATCTCGAGAGCAGTACTTC | CASSLTGLSREQYF
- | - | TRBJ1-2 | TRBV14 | TGTGCCAGCAGCCAGGAACTCACGGACTATGGCTACACCTTC | CASSQELTDYGYTF
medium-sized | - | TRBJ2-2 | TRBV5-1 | TGCGCCAGCTGGGGAGGTTTTGTCACCGGGGAGCTGTTTTTT | CASWGGFVTGELFF
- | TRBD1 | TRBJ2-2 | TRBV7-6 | TGTGCCAGCAGCCGACAGGGGAACACCGGGGAGCTGTTTTTT | CASSRQGNTGELFF
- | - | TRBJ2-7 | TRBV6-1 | TGTGCCAGCAGTGCACACCGGGACCTAACCTACGAGCAGTACTTC | CASSAHRDLTYEQYF
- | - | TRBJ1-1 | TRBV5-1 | TGCGCCAGCAGCTTGGTTCTGGATACAGTTGGAGCTTTCTTT | CASSLVLDTVGAFF
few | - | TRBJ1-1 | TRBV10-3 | TGTGCCATCAGTGGGTTAGGGGAAGCTTTCTTT | CAISGLGEAFF
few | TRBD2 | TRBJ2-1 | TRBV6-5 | TGTGCCAGCAGCGCCACTAGCGAGTGGAGGGCTGAGCAGTTCTTC | CASSATSEWRAEQFF
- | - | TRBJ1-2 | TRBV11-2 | TGTGCCAGCAGGTCCCCTGGGGGGGGTGGCTACACCTTC | CASRSPGGGGYTF
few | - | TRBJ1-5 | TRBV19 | TGTGCCAGTACCCCTGTGGCCGGGGGCAATCAGCCCCAGCATTTT | CASTPVAGGNQPQHF